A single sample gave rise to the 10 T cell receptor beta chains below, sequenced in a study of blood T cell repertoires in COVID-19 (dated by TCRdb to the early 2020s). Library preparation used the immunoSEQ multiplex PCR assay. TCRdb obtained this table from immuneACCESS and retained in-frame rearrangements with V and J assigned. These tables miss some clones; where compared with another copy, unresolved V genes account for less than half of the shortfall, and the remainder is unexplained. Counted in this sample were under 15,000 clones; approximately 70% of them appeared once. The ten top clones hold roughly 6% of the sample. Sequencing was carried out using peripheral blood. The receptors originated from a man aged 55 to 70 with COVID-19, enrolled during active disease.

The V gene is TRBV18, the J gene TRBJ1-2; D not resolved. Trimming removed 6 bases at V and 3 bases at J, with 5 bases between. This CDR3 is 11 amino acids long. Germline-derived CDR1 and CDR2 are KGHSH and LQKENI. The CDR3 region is CASSGDYGYTF. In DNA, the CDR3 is TGTGCCAGCTCCGGGGACTATGGCTACACCTTC. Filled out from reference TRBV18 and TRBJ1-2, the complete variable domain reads NAGVMQNPRHLVRRRGQEARLRCSPMKGHSHVYWYRQLPEEGLKFMVYLQKENIIDESGMPKERFSAEFPKEGPSILRIQQVVRGDSAAYFCASSGDYGYTFGSGTRLTVV.

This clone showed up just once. As DNA, the CDR3 is TGTGCCAGCAGCCTCACCTCCGGGACAGGTCTTTACGAGCAGTACTTC. Protein sequence: CASSLTSGTGLYEQYF. This sequence joins TRBV27 and TRBJ2-7; TRBD1 agrees at 8 bases. The CDR3 length is 16 residues. Trimming at V came to 6 bases and at J to 4 bases, leaving 14 bases not matched to a gene. In germline, CDR1 is MNHEY, CDR2 SMNVEV (reference sequence).

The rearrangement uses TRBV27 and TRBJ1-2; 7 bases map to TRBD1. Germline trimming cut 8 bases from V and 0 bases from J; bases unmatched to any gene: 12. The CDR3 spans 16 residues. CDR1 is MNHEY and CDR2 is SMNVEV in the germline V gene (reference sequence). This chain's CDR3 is CASGLRDSRTNYGYTF. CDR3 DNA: TGTGCCAGCGGGCTCCGGGACAGCCGAACTAACTATGGCTACACCTTC.

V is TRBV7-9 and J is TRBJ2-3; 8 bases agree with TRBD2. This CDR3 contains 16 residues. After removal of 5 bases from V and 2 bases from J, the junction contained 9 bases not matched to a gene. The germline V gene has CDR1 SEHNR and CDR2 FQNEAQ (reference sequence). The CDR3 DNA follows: TGTGCCAGCAGCCTCGGACCACTAGCGGTCACAGATACGCAGTATTTT. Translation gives CASSLGPLAVTDTQYF.

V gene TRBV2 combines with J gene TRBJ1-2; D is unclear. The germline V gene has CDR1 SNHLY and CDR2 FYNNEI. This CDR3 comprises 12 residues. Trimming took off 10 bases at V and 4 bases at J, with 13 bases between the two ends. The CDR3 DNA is TGTGCCACCCAGGTTGTTCGCTATGGCTACACCTTC. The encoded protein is CATQVVRYGYTF.

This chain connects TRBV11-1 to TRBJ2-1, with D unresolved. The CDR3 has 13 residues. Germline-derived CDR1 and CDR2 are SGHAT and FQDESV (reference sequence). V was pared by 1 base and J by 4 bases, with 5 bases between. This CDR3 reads CASSLGGYNEQFF. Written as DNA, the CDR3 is TGTGCCAGCAGCTTAGGAGGTTACAATGAGCAGTTCTTC.

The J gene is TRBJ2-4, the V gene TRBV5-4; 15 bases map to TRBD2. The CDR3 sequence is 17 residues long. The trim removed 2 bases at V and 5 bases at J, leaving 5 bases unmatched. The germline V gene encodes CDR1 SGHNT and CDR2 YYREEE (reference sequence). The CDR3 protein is CASSFGTSGGRENIQYF. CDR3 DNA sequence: TGTGCCAGCAGCTTTGGGACTAGCGGGGGGAGGGAAAACATTCAGTACTTC.

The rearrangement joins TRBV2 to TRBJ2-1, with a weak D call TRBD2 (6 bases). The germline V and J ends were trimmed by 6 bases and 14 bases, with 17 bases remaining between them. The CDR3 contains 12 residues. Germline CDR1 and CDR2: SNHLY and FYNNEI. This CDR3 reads CASSPGGARKFF. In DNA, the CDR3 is TGTGCCAGCAGCCCTGGCGGGGCGCGGAAGTTCTTC.

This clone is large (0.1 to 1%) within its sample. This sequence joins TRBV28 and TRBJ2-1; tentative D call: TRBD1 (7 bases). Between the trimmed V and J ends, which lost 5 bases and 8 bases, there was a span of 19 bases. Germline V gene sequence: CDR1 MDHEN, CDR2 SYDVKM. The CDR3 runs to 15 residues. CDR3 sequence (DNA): TGTGCCAGCAGTAACCACGGAGGGCAGGGGGATGAGCAGTTCTTC. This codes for CASSNHGGQGDEQFF.

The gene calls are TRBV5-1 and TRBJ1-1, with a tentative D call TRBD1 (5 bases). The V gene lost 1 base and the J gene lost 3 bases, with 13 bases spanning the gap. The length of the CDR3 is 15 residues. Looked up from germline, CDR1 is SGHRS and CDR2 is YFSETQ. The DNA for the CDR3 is TGCGCCAGCAGCTTGCTTGCCAGGGCGGACACTGAAGCTTTCTTT. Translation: CASSLLARADTEAFF.